The 21 T cell receptor beta chains given below trace back to one sample, sequenced in a study of neurological immune-mediated disorders. TCRdb used MiXCR to reprocess the 5' RACE reads, holding one entry per CDR3 protein. The repertoire has 50,000 or so distinct CDR3 sequences, about 3.7% of them found once; the top ten carry roughly 6.6%. Source material: PBMCs. Receptor source: a woman aged 55-69 years with multiple sclerosis.

This clonotype was observed at least ten times. The chain has TRBV7-2 and TRBJ1-1; D might be TRBD1 (5 bases). There are 16 residues in the CDR3. Germline V gene sequence: CDR1 SGHTA, CDR2 FQGNSA. The V end lost 5 bases, the J end lost 4 bases, and 20 bases lay between the germline ends. CDR3 sequence reads: CASSPKLGAGGTEAFF. CDR3 DNA: TGTGCCAGCAGCCCGAAATTAGGGGCGGGTGGCACTGAAGCTTTCTTT.

The sample holds many counts of this clonotype. The chain links TRBV5-1 to TRBJ2-5; D remains unclear. The ends were cut back, 1 base at V and 5 bases at J, with 9 bases in the middle. Germline CDR1 is SGHRS and CDR2 is YFSETQ. This CDR3 is 13 amino acids long. The CDR3: CASSLIPSETQYF. DNA for the CDR3: TGCGCCAGCAGCTTGATTCCCTCCGAGACCCAGTACTTC.

This clonotype has ten or more counts. V is TRBV27 and J is TRBJ2-1, with TRBD2 matching over 10 bases. J lost 7 bases, V lost 2 bases, and 11 bases had no gene match. Germline loops: CDR1 MNHEY, CDR2 SMNVEV (reference sequence). CDR3 length: 17 residues. This CDR3 reads CASSLPPLLAGGNEQFF. The CDR3 DNA reads as TGTGCCAGCAGTTTACCTCCTTTGTTAGCGGGAGGTAATGAGCAGTTCTTC.

This clonotype was observed at least ten times. The V call is TRBV6-2 or TRBV6-3, the J call TRBJ2-5, with 7 bases fitting TRBD1. This CDR3 has 14 amino acids. CDR1 and CDR2 from the germline V gene are MNHEY and SVGEGT. The V and J ends lost 4 bases and 5 bases, in that order; junction bases with no gene match: 7. DNA of the CDR3: TGTGCCAGCAGTTCCAGACAGGGCTCGGAGACCCAGTACTTC. Translated: CASSSRQGSETQYF.

This clonotype showed up many times. The chain couples TRBV10-3 to TRBJ2-6; 10 bases fit TRBD1. Germline V gene lookup returns CDR1 ENHRY and CDR2 SYGVKD. V lost 5 bases to trimming and J lost 0 bases; unmatched junction nucleotides: 7. This CDR3 contains 18 residues. Here the CDR3 DNA reads TGTGCCATCAGTTGGACAGGGGGGCATTTCTCTGGGGCCAACGTCCTGACTTTC. This translates into CAISWTGGHFSGANVLTF.

Comments on this clonotype: A much larger clone lies a single base off, so this may be a read error. The chain uses TRBV3-1 and TRBJ2-1; TRBD2 matches 9 bases. This CDR3 region has 16 residues. J gave up 6 bases and V 5 bases, and 11 bases lay outside the gene matches. Germline CDR1 LGHDT, CDR2 YNNKEL (reference sequence). The CDR3 protein is CASSDRSGSAFNEQFF. The CDR3 DNA reads as TGTGCCAGCAGCGATCGTAGCGGGAGTGCCTTCAATGAGCAGTTCTTC.

The sample holds many counts of this clonotype. The chain is built from TRBV12-3 or TRBV12-4 and TRBJ2-1; tentatively, D is TRBD2 (5 bases). Between the trimmed V and J ends, which lost 6 bases and 1 base, there was a span of 13 bases. This CDR3 region has 15 residues. CDR3 loop: CASSPRLISYNEQFF. The DNA for the CDR3 is TGTGCCAGCAGCCCCCGACTAATATCCTACAATGAGCAGTTCTTC.

This clonotype came up many times. The CDR3 loop is CASSQGTGTNEQFF. Here the CDR3 DNA reads TGTGCCAGCAGTCAAGGGACAGGGACGAATGAGCAGTTCTTC. V gene TRBV12-3 or TRBV12-4 combines with J gene TRBJ2-1; the match to TRBD1 covers 9 bases. Germline trimming cut 5 bases from V and 7 bases from J; bases unmatched to any gene: 6. This CDR3 comprises 14 residues.

This clonotype showed up many times. This chain uses TRBV9 with TRBJ2-3; tentative D call: TRBD2 (6 bases). CDR1 SGDLS and CDR2 YYNGEE come from the germline V gene. This CDR3 comprises 14 residues. V was clipped by 3 bases and J by 6 bases, with 14 bases between them. The CDR3 DNA sequence: TGTGCCAGCAGCGGCGGGACCTCCCGGGATACGCAGTATTTT. Its translation: CASSGGTSRDTQYF. The variable domain in full, with the rest retrieved from reference TRBV9 and TRBJ2-3, is DSGVTQTPKHLITATGQRVTLRCSPRSGDLSVYWYQQSLDQGLQFLIQYYNGEERAKGNILERFSAQQFPDLHSELNLSSLELGDSALYFCASSGGTSRDTQYFGPGTRLTVL.

This clonotype was counted at least ten times. V usage is TRBV12-3 or TRBV12-4 and J usage is TRBJ1-4; D remains unclear. CDR3 length: 14 residues. Trimming shortened V by 3 bases and J by 8 bases, and 13 bases separated the two germline ends. CDR3 coding DNA: TGTGCCAGCAGTTTCGGTGATTTGGGGGAAAAACTGTTTTTT. The encoded protein is CASSFGDLGEKLFF.

This clonotype was observed many times. The J gene is TRBJ1-2, the V gene TRBV20-1; 7 bases align to TRBD1. Trimming removed 0 bases from V and 12 bases from J; junction bases left unmatched: 13. Germline V gene lookup returns CDR1 DFQATT and CDR2 SNEGSKA (reference sequence). The CDR3 loop spans 14 amino acids. The CDR3, as DNA: TGCAGTGCTAGAGACCCGAAGGGGGCGCCTCGACACACCTTC. It codes for CSARDPKGAPRHTF.

This clonotype was counted at least ten times. The rearrangement joins TRBV29-1 to TRBJ2-7, with TRBD1 matching 11 bases. The CDR3 sequence is 13 residues long. Trimming at V came to 7 bases and at J to 6 bases, leaving 8 bases not matched to a gene. In germline, CDR1 is SQVTM, CDR2 ANQGSEA. DNA for the CDR3: TGCAGCGGTGCGCCGGGACAGGGGGTCGAGCAGTACTTC. It is translated as CSGAPGQGVEQYF.

At least ten counts were recorded for this clonotype. The chain joins TRBV28 to TRBJ1-1, with a possible D match to TRBD1 (5 bases). This CDR3 is 15 amino acids long. The germline V gene has CDR1 MDHEN and CDR2 SYDVKM. Trimming shortened V by 4 bases and J by 4 bases, and 16 bases separated the two germline ends. CDR3 in amino acids: CASSWGSPRGTEAFF. DNA for the CDR3: TGTGCCAGCAGTTGGGGCAGCCCGAGGGGCACTGAAGCTTTCTTT.

This clonotype was seen ten or more times. The chain couples TRBV24-1 to TRBJ2-5, with D tentatively TRBD1 (6 bases). Germline CDR1 KGHDR, CDR2 SFDVKD. V gave up 1 base and J gave up 4 bases, with 18 bases separating them. This CDR3 has 17 amino acids. CDR3 region: CATSDLNPGAERETQYF. The CDR3 DNA reads TGTGCCACCAGTGATTTAAACCCAGGGGCCGAGAGAGAGACCCAGTACTTC.

At least ten counts were recorded for this clonotype. This sequence joins TRBV11-2 and TRBJ2-3, with TRBD2 matching over 10 bases. Trimming took 1 base from V and 5 from J; bases not matched to a gene: 3. In germline, CDR1 is SGHAT, CDR2 FQNNGV. This CDR3 region has 15 residues. The CDR3, as DNA: TGTGCCAGCAGCTTAGGAGCGGGAGGGCAAGATACGCAGTATTTT. It yields the protein CASSLGAGGQDTQYF.

This clonotype showed up many times. The rearrangement links TRBV5-1 to TRBJ1-5; D unclear. V lost 2 bases and J lost 6, with 9 bases in between. There are 13 residues in the CDR3. Germline-derived CDR1 and CDR2 are SGHRS and YFSETQ. This CDR3 reads CASSFTRGQPQHF. CDR3 in DNA: TGCGCCAGCAGCTTTACCCGGGGTCAGCCCCAGCATTTT.

This clonotype has at least ten counts. The rearrangement links TRBV10-3 to TRBJ2-5; no firm D call. V lost 2 bases to trimming and J lost 5 bases, with 6 bases between them. Germline CDR1 ENHRY, CDR2 SYGVKD. This CDR3 spans 12 amino acids. The DNA of the CDR3 is TGTGCCATCAGTGAGAGGAGTGAGACCCAGTACTTC. This codes for CAISERSETQYF.

In its sample, this clonotype was seen many times. This chain links TRBV10-3 with TRBJ1-1; the D gene is possibly TRBD1 (5 bases). V lost 6 bases to trimming and J lost 6 bases, with 14 bases between them. The V gene's germline CDR1 is ENHRY and CDR2 SYGVKD. The CDR3 consists of 13 residues. The CDR3 protein is CAIRGAGGPEAFF. CDR3 DNA: TGTGCCATCAGAGGGGCAGGAGGGCCTGAAGCTTTCTTT.

This clonotype was observed at least ten times. The chain couples TRBV28 to TRBJ2-5; 10 bases line up with TRBD1. V dropped 4 bases and J dropped 2; count of bases not matched to a gene: 1. Germline CDR1 reads MDHEN; CDR2 reads SYDVKM. The CDR3 totals 14 residues. CDR3 residues: CASSSGQGQETQYF. The CDR3 DNA reads TGTGCCAGCAGTTCGGGACAGGGGCAAGAGACCCAGTACTTC.

This clonotype came up many times. The rearrangement joins TRBV7-3 to TRBJ2-3; possibly TRBD1 for D (6 bases). Germline V gene sequence: CDR1 SGHTA, CDR2 FQGTGA. This CDR3 region has 14 residues. V gave up 5 bases and J gave up 6 bases, with 15 bases separating them. The CDR3 here is CASSETGGVDTQYF. DNA for the CDR3: TGTGCCAGCAGCGAGACTGGGGGCGTTGATACGCAGTATTTT.

This clonotype occurred many times. The rearrangement links TRBV4-2 to TRBJ2-3; the match to TRBD2 covers 9 bases. The CDR3 is 17 amino acids. V was clipped by 1 base and J by 0 bases; unmatched bases: 5. In germline, CDR1 is LGHNA, CDR2 YNFKEQ. The CDR3 nucleotides read TGTGCCAGCAGCCAAGCCACTAGCGGGTGGAGCACAGATACGCAGTATTTT. Translation: CASSQATSGWSTDTQYF.